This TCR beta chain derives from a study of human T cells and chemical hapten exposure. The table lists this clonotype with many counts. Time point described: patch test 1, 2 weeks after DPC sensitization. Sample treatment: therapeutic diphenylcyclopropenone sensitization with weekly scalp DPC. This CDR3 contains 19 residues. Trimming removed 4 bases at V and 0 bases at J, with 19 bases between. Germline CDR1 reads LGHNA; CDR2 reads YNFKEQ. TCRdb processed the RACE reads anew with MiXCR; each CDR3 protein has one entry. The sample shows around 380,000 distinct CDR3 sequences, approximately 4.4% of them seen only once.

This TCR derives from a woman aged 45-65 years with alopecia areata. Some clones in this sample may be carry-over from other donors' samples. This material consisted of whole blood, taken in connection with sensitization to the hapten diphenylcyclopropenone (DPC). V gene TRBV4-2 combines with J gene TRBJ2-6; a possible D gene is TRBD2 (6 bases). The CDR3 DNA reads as TGTGCCAGCAGCCTACGTTCGGGGGATTGGGCCTCTGGGGCCAACGTCCTGACTTTC. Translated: CASSLRSGDWASGANVLTF.